This TCR beta chain was identified during a study of cytomegalovirus exposure and HLA in healthy donors. Turning to this clone: Its antigen is unknown.

The V gene lost 1 base and the J gene lost 1 base, with 10 bases spanning the gap. CDR3 length: 15 amino acids. Per germline, CDR1 LNHDA and CDR2 SQIVND (reference sequence). General study findings and limits: A cluster of highly shared sequence variants was likely a sequencing artifact.

The PCR was carried out with 60 Vbeta primers and 13 Jbeta primers. Clones were read by immunoSEQ multiplex PCR, and TCRdb kept only the in-frame ones, dropping some. This table has fewer than 250,000 clones, roughly 87% appearing once. This TCR was recovered from a boy aged 2 to 10 in good health and CMV-seronegative. Sequenced: PBMCs. The V gene is TRBV19, the J gene TRBJ1-1, with D maybe TRBD1 (5 bases). CDR3 in DNA: TGTGCCAGTAGTATAGTTGCGGGGCCGAACACTGAAGCTTTCTTT. This codes for CASSIVAGPNTEAFF. Together with reference TRBV19 and TRBJ1-1, the CDR3 gives the full variable domain: DGGITQSPKYLFRKEGQNVTLSCEQNLNHDAMYWYRQDPGQGLRLIYYSQIVNDFQKGDIAEGYSVSREKKESFPLTVTSAQKNPTAFYLCASSIVAGPNTEAFFGQGTRLTVV.